One T cell receptor (beta chain) is described in this entry. Generated by immunoSEQ multiplex PCR, the TCRdb table keeps only in-frame clones and is missing some. The table has about 78,000 clones, 90% to 98% seen once. These data belong to a study of human thymus T cells. Thymic resections from corrective heart surgery supplied the tissue. The ends were cut back, 1 base at V and 0 bases at J, with 10 bases in the middle. This CDR3 region has 16 residues. The V gene's germline CDR1 is WSHSY and CDR2 SAAADI. This chain uses TRBV10-2 with TRBJ1-5; D uncertain. The receptor was derived from a boy less than two years old with a congenital heart defect but otherwise immunologically healthy. The sample consisted of thymus tissue. The CDR3 loop reads CASSEYDTDSNQPQHF. CDR3 nucleotides: TGCGCCAGCAGTGAGTATGACACCGATAGCAATCAGCCCCAGCATTTT.